A single sample gave rise to the 16 T cell receptor beta chains below, sequenced in a study of Graves' ophthalmopathy and Graves' hyperthyroidism. Amplification of the TCR beta CDR3 regions used RNA transcripts (as template). HTBI primers were used in a first-round RT-PCR, which preceded a second-round multiplex PCR. TCRdb redid the calling of the multiplex PCR reads with MiXCR, one entry per CDR3 protein. This table has some 350,000 distinct CDR3 sequences, 17% appearing once. Sequencing was carried out using peripheral blood. The source is an adult woman with stable Graves' hyperthyroidism.

This clonotype was observed many times. The chain carries TRBV6-2 or TRBV6-3 and TRBJ2-6; possibly TRBD1 for D (5 bases). The germline V gene has CDR1 MNHEY and CDR2 SVGEGT. V was clipped by 2 bases and J by 0 bases, with 14 bases between them. CDR3 length: 18 amino acids. The CDR3 region has the DNA TGTGCCAGCAGTTACAGGGGCGTCTTAGCCTCTGGGGCCAACGTCCTGACTTTC. This sequence encodes CASSYRGVLASGANVLTF.

This clonotype came up many times. Sequence at one end of the junction differs from germline and may be a read error. The V gene is TRBV28, the J gene TRBJ2-5; 7 bases are a match to TRBD2. CDR3 length: 13 amino acids. Per the germline V gene, CDR1 is MDHEN and CDR2 is SYDVKM. CDR3 sequence: CASSFGGKETQYF. CDR3 bases: TGTGCCAGCAGTTTCGGGGGGAAAGAGACCCAGTACTTT.

A note on this clonotype: Since a much larger clone is just one base distant, this may be a read error. V and J are TRBV28 and TRBJ2-7, with 10 bases lining up with TRBD2. The germline V gene has CDR1 MDHEN and CDR2 SYDVKM. Trimming cost V 8 bases and J 4 bases; bases outside gene matches: 11. CDR3 length equals 15 residues. CDR3 region: CASRNSSGRIYEQYV. The CDR3 nucleotides are TGTGCCAGCCGCAACTCTAGCGGGAGAATTTACGAGCAGTACGTC.

This clonotype was seen at least ten times. The rearrangement links TRBV24-1 to TRBJ2-5, with D uncertain. V lost 4 bases and J 0 bases, leaving 11 bases between the germline ends. The CDR3 extends over 15 amino acids. Looked up from germline, CDR1 is KGHDR and CDR2 is SFDVKD. CDR3 residues: CATSEERWNQETQYF. The CDR3 DNA is TGTGCCACCAGTGAGGAGCGTTGGAACCAAGAGACCCAGTACTTC.

There are many counts of this clonotype. The rearrangement joins TRBV6-5 to TRBJ2-5; D not certain. V lost 9 bases, J lost 3 bases, and 20 bases lay in between. This CDR3 is 15 amino acids long. Germline V CDR1 and CDR2: MNHEY, SVGAGI. CDR3 sequence: CASFTSPFKEETQYF. In DNA, the CDR3 is TGTGCCAGTTTTACCAGCCCTTTCAAAGAAGAGACCCAGTACTTC.

This clonotype was observed at least ten times. The gene calls are TRBV12-3 or TRBV12-4 and TRBJ2-7; unclear D gene. V lost 5 bases and J 1 base, leaving 12 bases between the germline ends. The CDR3 contains 14 residues. CDR3 nucleotide sequence: TGTGCCAGCAGTCCCAACGTCGTTTCCTACGAGCAGTACTTC. Its protein is CASSPNVVSYEQYF.

The rearrangement uses TRBV11-2 and TRBJ2-7, with 9 bases aligning to TRBD1. The V gene's germline CDR1 is SGHAT and CDR2 FQNNGV. Trimming removed 5 bases from V and 5 bases from J; junction bases left unmatched: 10. The CDR3 consists of 15 residues. DNA of the CDR3: TGTGCCAGCAGCCGGGACAGGGAGGCATCCCACGAGCAGTACTTC. It specifies CASSRDREASHEQYF.

This clonotype was observed many times. This chain links TRBV11-2 with TRBJ2-7; no clear D gene. The germline V and J ends were trimmed by 1 base and 3 bases, with 7 bases remaining between them. Per the germline V gene, CDR1 is SGHAT and CDR2 is FQNNGV. This CDR3 contains 13 residues. Written as DNA, the CDR3 is TGTGCCAGCAGCTTAGGGACGTTCTACGAGCAGTACTTC. It specifies CASSLGTFYEQYF.

CDR3 bases: TGCAGTGCGCACTTTTTGAGACAGTTTAACACTGAAGCTTTCTTT. It codes for CSAHFLRQFNTEAFF. The V gene is TRBV20-1, the J gene TRBJ1-1; a possible D gene is TRBD1 (5 bases). CDR3 length: 15 amino acids. V was trimmed by 6 bases and J by 2 bases, leaving 19 bases between them. Germline-derived CDR1 and CDR2 are DFQATT and SNEGSKA (reference sequence).

This clonotype was picked up many times. The chain has TRBV4-1 and TRBJ2-7, with D unclear. Germline loops: CDR1 MGHRA, CDR2 YSYEKL. V was clipped by 0 bases and J by 2 bases, with 11 bases between them. The CDR3 runs 15 residues. The CDR3 region has the DNA TGCGCCAGCAGCCAAGATCAGAGCCCTACCTACGAGCAGTACTTC. It translates to CASSQDQSPTYEQYF.

CDR3: CASSEQTSGNYEQYF. CDR3 coding DNA: TGTGCCAGCAGCGAACAGACTAGCGGAAACTACGAGCAGTACTTC. This chain connects TRBV3-1 to TRBJ2-7; 9 nucleotides align to TRBD2. The CDR3 is made up of 15 amino acids. The germline V gene encodes CDR1 LGHDT and CDR2 YNNKEL (reference sequence). J was trimmed by 3 bases and V by 5 bases; bases with no gene match: 8.

This clonotype was recorded many times. A much larger clone lies a single base off, so this may be a read error. The DNA of the CDR3 is TGTGCCAGCAGGCACAGGGTGAGGAGCACTGAAGCTTTCTTT. This translates into CASRHRVRSTEAFF. The rearrangement joins TRBV6-1 to TRBJ1-1, with TRBD1 as a possible D gene (6 bases). V was shortened by 6 bases and J by 4 bases, with 15 bases between the two germline ends. The germline gives CDR1 MNHNS, CDR2 SASEGT. The CDR3 runs 14 residues.

This clonotype was observed at least ten times. The rearrangement links TRBV19 to TRBJ2-7, with D possibly being TRBD1 (6 bases). Trimming took 11 bases from V and 3 from J, leaving 17 bases between them. This CDR3 has 13 amino acids. CDR1 and CDR2 (germline): LNHDA, SQIVND (reference sequence). The CDR3 sequence: CASKRSDSYEQYF. Written as DNA, the CDR3 is TGTGCCTCTAAGAGGTCGGACAGCTACGAGCAGTACTTC.

The rearrangement links TRBV10-3 to TRBJ2-7; D is tentatively TRBD1 or TRBD2 (5 bases each). Trimming took 5 bases from V and 5 from J, leaving 16 bases between them. Germline CDR1 ENHRY, CDR2 SYGVKD. The length of the CDR3 is 14 residues. The CDR3, as DNA: TGTGCCATCAGTCGGACTTCCGTAGGGGACGAGCAGTACTTC. It specifies CAISRTSVGDEQYF.

The rearrangement uses TRBV3-1 and TRBJ2-7; 12 bases are shared with TRBD2. The V segment lost 1 base and the J segment 0 bases; nucleotides outside the gene matches: 4. Germline loops: CDR1 LGHDT, CDR2 YNNKEL (reference sequence). This CDR3 is 17 amino acids long. In DNA, the CDR3 is TGTGCCAGCAGCCAAGGGGGACTAGCGGGTATCTCCTACGAGCAGTACTTC. Translating gives CASSQGGLAGISYEQYF.

Many counts were recorded for this clonotype. V usage is TRBV6-5 and J usage is TRBJ2-5, with 7 bases identical to TRBD1. The V gene end was trimmed by 0 bases and the J gene end by 1 base; junction bases not matched to a gene: 5. The CDR3 totals 16 residues. Germline CDR1 reads MNHEY; CDR2 reads SVGAGI. CDR3 nucleotide sequence: TGTGCCAGCAGTTACTCGACAGGGCCACCCCAAGAGACCCAGTACTTC. Translated, it gives CASSYSTGPPQETQYF.